This T cell receptor (beta chain) was sequenced in a study of cytotoxic CD8 clonotypes in ibrutinib-treated CLL. General observations from the study: At ibrutinib response, clonality increased, and at progression it declined back toward baseline. Clonality was higher at baseline than in age-matched healthy donors and tracked circulating CD8+ T-cell counts.

Depth targeted 1 in 200,000 to 1 in 1 million T cells, averaging approximately 9.3x coverage per clonotype. Data came from immunoSEQ multiplex PCR; TCRdb stores just in-frame clones and leaves some out. Of approximately 170,000 clones listed, more than 70% were seen once; the top ten hold around 2.7%. Points on this clone: The antigen remains unidentified.

Cryopreserved PBMCs supplied about 2.1 micrograms of genomic DNA for TCR beta libraries. The sequence was collected from a human donor with chronic lymphocytic leukemia. Sequences were derived from PBMCs, sampled at disease progression, from a patient treated with ibrutinib.

The CDR3 reads CASSHYRDGGYTF. DNA of the CDR3: TGTGCCAGCAGCCACTACCGGGACGGAGGCTACACCTTC. V is TRBV28 and J is TRBJ1-2; D possibly corresponds to TRBD1 (5 bases). V lost 6 bases and J 8 bases, leaving 16 bases between the germline ends. From germline, CDR1 is MDHEN and CDR2 SYDVKM. CDR3 length: 13 amino acids.